The 23 T cell receptor beta chains below come from one sample, sequenced in a study of blood T cell repertoires in COVID-19. The data were produced by immunoSEQ multiplex PCR, yet TCRdb's version contains in-frame clones alone and is incomplete. In the table there are roughly 100,000 clones, about 92% of which are singletons. The sample consisted of peripheral blood. These receptors were taken from a woman over 75 in a cohort sampled during active COVID-19.

The chain combines TRBV6-5 with TRBJ2-5; TRBD1 agrees at 11 bases. The length of the CDR3 is 14 residues. Germline V gives CDR1 MNHEY, CDR2 SVGAGI. The trim removed 6 bases at V and 4 bases at J, leaving 4 bases unmatched. In DNA, the CDR3 is TGTGCCAGCAGCCCCGGGACAGGGGGAGAGACCCAGTACTTC. Its protein is CASSPGTGGETQYF.

This clone was recorded a few times. V is TRBV3-1 (or the pseudogene TRBV3-2) and J is TRBJ2-5; 10 positions match TRBD2. Germline V gene sequence: CDR1 LGHDT, CDR2 YNNKEL (reference sequence). V was clipped by 6 bases and J by 2 bases; unmatched bases: 9. The CDR3 has 16 residues. CDR3 bases: TGTGCCAGCAGACTAGCGGGACTAGTTATGCAAGAGACCCAGTACTTC. It is translated as CASRLAGLVMQETQYF.

This clone came up once. The chain joins TRBV5-1 to TRBJ2-3; TRBD2 matches 8 bases. CDR3 length equals 14 residues. The germline CDR1 and CDR2 sequences are SGHRS and YFSETQ. V lost 2 bases to trimming and J lost 5 bases; unmatched junction nucleotides: 4. The CDR3 sequence is CASSFSGEGDTQYF. CDR3 in DNA: TGCGCCAGCAGCTTTAGCGGGGAGGGAGATACGCAGTATTTT.

The genes are TRBV29-1 and TRBJ1-5, with D possibly being TRBD1 (5 bases). V shed 3 bases and J shed 7 bases, with 13 bases lying between them. Germline V lookup: CDR1 SQVTM, CDR2 ANQGSEA. The CDR3 has 13 residues. The CDR3 protein is CSVEVGVGQPQHF. For the CDR3, the DNA is TGCAGCGTTGAGGTAGGGGTTGGGCAGCCCCAGCATTTT.

Only one count was recorded for this clone. The gene calls are TRBV3-1 (or the pseudogene TRBV3-2) and TRBJ1-2; possible D gene TRBD1, 5 bases. The germline CDR1 and CDR2 sequences are LGHDT and YNNKEL (reference sequence). The CDR3 sequence is 16 residues long. V was trimmed by 1 base and J by 1 base, leaving 13 bases between them. The CDR3 coding sequence is TGTGCCAGCAGCCAAGTAGCCGAACAGGTTAACTATGGCTACACCTTC. This encodes CASSQVAEQVNYGYTF.

The chain joins TRBV6-1 to TRBJ2-7; D perhaps matches TRBD2 (5 bases). Per the germline V gene, CDR1 is MNHNS and CDR2 is SASEGT. Deletions cut 3 bases from V and 2 bases from J, with 14 bases between. The CDR3 runs to 15 residues. In nucleotides, the CDR3 is TGTGCCAGCAGTGAGGCTTTAGCGCTCCCCTACGAGCAGTACTTC. The encoded protein is CASSEALALPYEQYF.

V is TRBV3-1 (or the pseudogene TRBV3-2) and J is TRBJ1-5; TRBD1 agrees at 7 bases. The CDR3 totals 16 residues. Germline CDR1 LGHDT, CDR2 YNNKEL (reference sequence). After removal of 3 bases from V and 2 bases from J, the junction contained 7 bases not matched to a gene. The CDR3 spells CASSHSGGGGNQPQHF. CDR3 bases: TGTGCCAGCAGCCATTCAGGGGGAGGAGGCAATCAGCCCCAGCATTTT.

The chain is built from TRBV6-4 and TRBJ1-3; D not certain. The CDR3 spans 11 residues. Germline V CDR1 and CDR2: MRHNA, SNTAGT. V was cut by 7 bases and J by 4 bases, with 5 bases left in between. The CDR3 protein is CASIGGNTIYF. CDR3 in DNA: TGTGCCAGCATTGGCGGAAACACCATATATTTT.

This chain uses TRBV30 with TRBJ2-4; TRBD2 matches 12 bases. With 7 bases clipped from V and 12 bases from J, the junction kept 7 bases outside the gene matches. This CDR3 has 12 residues. Per the germline V gene, CDR1 is GTSNPN and CDR2 is SVGIG (reference sequence). CDR3 nucleotide sequence: TGTGCCTCTAGCGGGGGGGCAGTTCCTCAGTACTTC. Its protein is CASSGGAVPQYF. Drawing the rest from reference TRBV30 and TRBJ2-4, the complete variable domain is SQTIHQWPATLVQPVGSPLSLECTVEGTSNPNLYWYRQAAGRGLQLLFYSVGIGQISSEVPQNLSASRPQDRQFILSSKKLLLSDSGFYLCASSGGAVPQYFGAGTRLSVL.

The count of this clone is one. The chain combines TRBV6-1 with TRBJ2-1; D is uncertain. This CDR3 spans 14 amino acids. Trimming shortened V by 1 base and J by 10 bases, and 14 bases separated the two germline ends. The V gene's germline CDR1 is MNHNS and CDR2 SASEGT. The CDR3 DNA sequence: TGTGCCAGCAGTGAAGGTAATCAGGCGCGAGAGCAGTTCTTC. Residues: CASSEGNQAREQFF.

V and J are TRBV13 and TRBJ1-2, with unresolved D. This CDR3 spans 14 amino acids. CDR1 and CDR2 (germline): PRHDT, FYEKMQ (reference sequence). V lost 5 bases, J lost 6 bases, and 16 bases lay in between. In DNA, the CDR3 is TGTGCCAGCAGCGGGCTTACTGCCAGGAATGGCTACACCTTC. Residues: CASSGLTARNGYTF.

The genes are TRBV4-1 and TRBJ1-3; 7 bases agree with TRBD1. The trim removed 3 bases at V and 0 bases at J, leaving 8 bases unmatched. This CDR3 has 17 residues. The V gene's germline CDR1 is MGHRA and CDR2 YSYEKL. DNA of the CDR3: TGCGCCAGCAGCCAGTCCGGGACAGCCCTCTCTGGAAACACCATATATTTT. This encodes CASSQSGTALSGNTIYF.

The sample holds one count of this clone. The CDR3 region is CASSLVGHEQYF. Written as DNA, the CDR3 is TGTGCCAGCAGCTTAGTCGGTCACGAGCAGTACTTC. The chain joins TRBV7-2 to TRBJ2-7, with D unclear. Trimming cost V 1 base and J 5 bases, with 6 bases left between them. CDR3 length equals 12 residues. Germline loops: CDR1 SGHTA, CDR2 FQGNSA.

The rearrangement links TRBV5-1 to TRBJ2-7; possible D gene TRBD1, 5 bases. The V gene lost 0 bases and the J gene lost 3 bases, with 10 bases spanning the gap. Germline lookup yields CDR1 SGHRS and CDR2 YFSETQ. The CDR3 length is 14 residues. The CDR3 bases are TGCGCCAGCAGCTTGGTAGACAGAAACTACGAGCAGTACTTC. Translated: CASSLVDRNYEQYF.

This clone was counted once. The gene calls are TRBV5-4 and TRBJ2-4; D is perhaps TRBD2 (5 bases). Germline CDR1 is SGHNT and CDR2 is YYREEE (reference sequence). Between the trimmed V and J ends, which lost 4 bases and 2 bases, there was a span of 7 bases. The CDR3 is 13 residues long. The CDR3 DNA is TGTGCCAGCAGCGCCGGGACCAAAAACATTCAGTACTTC. This codes for CASSAGTKNIQYF.

The V and J genes are TRBV24-1 and TRBJ1-2, with D perhaps matching TRBD1 (5 bases). The germline V gene encodes CDR1 KGHDR and CDR2 SFDVKD. V gave up 4 bases and J gave up 1 base, with 9 bases separating them. The CDR3 contains 14 residues. The CDR3 reads CATSDFRVNYGYTF. The CDR3 bases are TGTGCCACCAGTGACTTCAGGGTTAACTATGGCTACACCTTC.

The chain employs TRBV10-3 and TRBJ2-7; TRBD2 might be the D (5 bases). The CDR3 is 14 amino acids. V lost 3 bases and J lost 1, with 10 bases in between. Germline-derived CDR1 and CDR2 are ENHRY and SYGVKD. In nucleotides, the CDR3 is TGTGCCATCAGTGACCGGGGAAGGTCCTACGAGCAGTACTTC. Translating it yields CAISDRGRSYEQYF.

The rearrangement joins TRBV27 to TRBJ2-2, with TRBD2 as a possible D gene (5 bases). This CDR3 has 14 amino acids. Trimming cost V 5 bases and J 1 base, with 8 bases left between them. The germline V gene encodes CDR1 MNHEY and CDR2 SMNVEV (reference sequence). CDR3 coding DNA: TGTGCCAGCAGTAGACTACGGAACACCGGGGAGCTGTTTTTT. It yields the protein CASSRLRNTGELFF.

This chain joins TRBV18 and TRBJ1-1; D is possibly TRBD1 (5 bases). V was clipped by 0 bases and J by 6 bases, with 5 bases between them. CDR1 and CDR2 (germline): KGHSH, LQKENI. The length of the CDR3 is 12 residues. The CDR3 DNA follows: TGTGCCAGCTCACCACCAGGGGCTGAAGCTTTCTTT. It is translated as CASSPPGAEAFF.

The chain combines TRBV4-2 with TRBJ2-7; 7 bases are a match to TRBD1. The CDR3 totals 16 residues. The V gene's germline CDR1 is LGHNA and CDR2 YNFKEQ. V lost 0 bases to trimming and J lost 0 bases; unmatched junction nucleotides: 5. CDR3 sequence (DNA): TGTGCCAGCAGCCAAGAAGGGACAGAGAGCTCCTACGAGCAGTACTTC. Translated: CASSQEGTESSYEQYF.

V usage is TRBV5-6 and J usage is TRBJ2-1; 12 nucleotides agree with TRBD2. From germline, CDR1 is SGHDT and CDR2 YYEEEE. V lost 4 bases to trimming and J lost 6 bases; unmatched junction nucleotides: 8. The CDR3 totals 16 residues. As DNA, the CDR3 is TGTGCCAGCAGCCAAGATCTAGCGGGAGGGTTCAATGAGCAGTTCTTC. Translated: CASSQDLAGGFNEQFF.

The gene calls are TRBV5-1 and TRBJ2-5; 7 bases align to TRBD1. V shed 0 bases, J shed 1 base, and the junction held 0 bases outside the gene matches. CDR1 is SGHRS, CDR2 YFSETQ, per germline. The CDR3 spans 14 residues. CDR3 protein: CASSLGQGQETQYF. The DNA for the CDR3 is TGCGCCAGCAGCTTGGGACAGGGCCAAGAGACCCAGTACTTC.

The chain uses TRBV13 and TRBJ2-7, with 9 positions matching TRBD2. V dropped 0 bases and J dropped 3; count of bases not matched to a gene: 0. Per the germline V gene, CDR1 is PRHDT and CDR2 is FYEKMQ (reference sequence). The CDR3 extends over 14 amino acids. CDR3 DNA: TGTGCCAGCAGCTTAGGACTAGCGGGCTACGAGCAGTACTTC. Its protein product is CASSLGLAGYEQYF.